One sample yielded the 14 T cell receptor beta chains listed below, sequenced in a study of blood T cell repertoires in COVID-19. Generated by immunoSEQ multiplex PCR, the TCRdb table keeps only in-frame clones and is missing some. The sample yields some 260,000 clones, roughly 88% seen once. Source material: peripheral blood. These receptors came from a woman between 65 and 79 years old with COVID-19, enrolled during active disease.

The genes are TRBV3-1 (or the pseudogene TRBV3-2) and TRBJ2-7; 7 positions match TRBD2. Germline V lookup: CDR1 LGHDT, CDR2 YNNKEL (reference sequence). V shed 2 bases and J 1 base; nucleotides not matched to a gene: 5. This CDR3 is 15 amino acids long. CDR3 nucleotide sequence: TGTGCCAGCAGCCAATTCGGCGGGAGTTCCTACGAGCAGTACTTC. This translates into CASSQFGGSSYEQYF.

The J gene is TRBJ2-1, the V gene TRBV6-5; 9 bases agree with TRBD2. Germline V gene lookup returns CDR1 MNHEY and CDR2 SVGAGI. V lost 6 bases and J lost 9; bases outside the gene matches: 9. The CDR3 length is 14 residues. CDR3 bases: TGTGCCAGCAGGTTCCTTAGCGGGAGAGGTGAGCAGTTCTTC. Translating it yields CASRFLSGRGEQFF.

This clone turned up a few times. The CDR3 bases are TGCAGTGCTAGATATTACACTGAAGCTTTCTTT. Translation: CSARYYTEAFF. The chain has TRBV20-1 and TRBJ1-1; the D is unclear. The ends were cut back, 2 bases at V and 3 bases at J, with 4 bases in the middle. The CDR3 length is 11 residues. The germline V gene encodes CDR1 DFQATT and CDR2 SNEGSKA (reference sequence).

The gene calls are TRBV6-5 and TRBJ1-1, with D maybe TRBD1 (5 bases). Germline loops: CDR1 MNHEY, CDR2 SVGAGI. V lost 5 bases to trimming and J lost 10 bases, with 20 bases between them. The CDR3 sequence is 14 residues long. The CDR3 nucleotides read TGTGCCAGCAGTCCCTCGACCTACCCTCAGGGAGCTTTCTTT. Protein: CASSPSTYPQGAFF.

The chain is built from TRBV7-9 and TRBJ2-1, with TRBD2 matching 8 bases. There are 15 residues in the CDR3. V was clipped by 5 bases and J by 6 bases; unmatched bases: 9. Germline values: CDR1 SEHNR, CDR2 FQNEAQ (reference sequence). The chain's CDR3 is CASSLRSGRGNEQFF. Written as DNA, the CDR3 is TGTGCCAGCAGCCTCCGGAGCGGGAGAGGCAATGAGCAGTTCTTC.

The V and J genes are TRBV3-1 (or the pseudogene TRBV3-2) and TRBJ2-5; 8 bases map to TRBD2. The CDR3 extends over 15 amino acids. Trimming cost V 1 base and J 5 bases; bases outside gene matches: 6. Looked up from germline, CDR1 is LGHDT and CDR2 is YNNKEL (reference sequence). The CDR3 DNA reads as TGTGCCAGCAGCCAAGCGGCGGGAGGTAGGGAGACCCAGTACTTC. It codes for CASSQAAGGRETQYF.

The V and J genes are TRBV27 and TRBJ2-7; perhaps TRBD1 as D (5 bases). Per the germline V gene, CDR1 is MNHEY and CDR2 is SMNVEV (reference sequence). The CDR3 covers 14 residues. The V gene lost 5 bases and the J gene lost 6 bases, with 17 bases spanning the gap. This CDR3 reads CASSVTGEGLEQYF. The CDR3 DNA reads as TGTGCCAGCAGTGTTACAGGCGAAGGGCTCGAGCAGTACTTC.

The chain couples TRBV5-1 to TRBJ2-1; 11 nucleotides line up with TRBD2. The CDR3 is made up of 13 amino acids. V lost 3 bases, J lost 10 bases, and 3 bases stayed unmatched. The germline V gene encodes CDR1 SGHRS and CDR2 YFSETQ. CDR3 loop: CASSSGTSGEQFF. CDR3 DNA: TGCGCCAGCAGCTCCGGGACTAGCGGCGAGCAGTTCTTC.

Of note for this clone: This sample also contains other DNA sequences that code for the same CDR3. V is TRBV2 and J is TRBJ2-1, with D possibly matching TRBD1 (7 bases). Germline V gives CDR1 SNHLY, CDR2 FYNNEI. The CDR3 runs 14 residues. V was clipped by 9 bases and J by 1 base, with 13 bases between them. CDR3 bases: TGTGCCAGTAGGGGGGACAGTTCCTACAATGAGCAGTTCTTC. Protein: CASRGDSSYNEQFF.

CDR3 residues: CASSLGAGAFIEQFF. The CDR3 DNA follows: TGTGCCAGCAGCTTAGGAGCGGGAGCATTTATTGAGCAGTTCTTC. The chain has TRBV11-3 and TRBJ2-1, with 8 bases that match TRBD2. Trimming cost V 1 base and J 9 bases; bases outside gene matches: 8. Per germline, CDR1 SGHNT and CDR2 YENEEA. This CDR3 spans 15 amino acids.

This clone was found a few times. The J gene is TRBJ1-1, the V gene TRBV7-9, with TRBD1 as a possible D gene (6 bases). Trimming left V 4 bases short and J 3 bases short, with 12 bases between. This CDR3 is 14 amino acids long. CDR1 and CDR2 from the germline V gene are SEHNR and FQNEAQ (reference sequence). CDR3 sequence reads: CASSSVQGDTEAFF. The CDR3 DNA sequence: TGTGCCAGCAGCTCGGTACAGGGTGACACTGAAGCTTTCTTT.

CDR3 loop: CASSLRQDSTYEQYF. Here the CDR3 DNA reads TGTGCCAGCAGCTTAAGACAGGATTCGACCTACGAGCAGTACTTC. This chain joins TRBV7-2 and TRBJ2-7, with a possible D match to TRBD1 (6 bases). V gave up 2 bases and J gave up 2 bases, with 13 bases separating them. In germline, CDR1 is SGHTA, CDR2 FQGNSA. CDR3 length: 15 residues.

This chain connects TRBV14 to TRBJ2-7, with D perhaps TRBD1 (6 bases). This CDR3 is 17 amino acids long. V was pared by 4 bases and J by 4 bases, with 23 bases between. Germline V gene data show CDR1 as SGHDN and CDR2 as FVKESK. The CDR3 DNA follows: TGTGCCAGCAGCCTACTCGCCGCGGCAGGGGCTATTTACGAGCAGTACTTC. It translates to CASSLLAAAGAIYEQYF.

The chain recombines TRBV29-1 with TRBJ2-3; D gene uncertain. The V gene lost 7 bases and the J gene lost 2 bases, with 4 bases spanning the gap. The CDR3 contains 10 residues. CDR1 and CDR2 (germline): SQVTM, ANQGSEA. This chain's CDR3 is CSAYTDTQYF. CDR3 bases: TGCAGCGCCTACACAGATACGCAGTATTTT.